The sequence of this T cell receptor beta chain was determined in a study of cytomegalovirus exposure and HLA in healthy donors. At the level of the study: Some 85 million unique TCRs, all from HLA-typed donors, were included in an early release of the data. Findings of the study overall: An apparent linkage of common viral pathogens to several of the most significant clusters emerged in a later analysis. Some TCR beta chains (more than 150 of them) were listed as cytomegalovirus-associated.

About this clone itself: The antigen is unknown.

The V end lost 5 bases, the J end lost 3 bases, and 10 bases lay between the germline ends. CDR1 is SGHTA and CDR2 is FQGNSA in the germline V gene. This CDR3 is 13 amino acids long. In the PCR, 60 Vbeta and 13 Jbeta primers were used. Assay used: immunoSEQ multiplex PCR; TCRdb lists only in-frame clones, some missing. The table includes about 62,000 clones, 65% to 75% detected once. The receptor comes from a woman aged 25-40 years in good health and CMV-seronegative. The sequenced sample was PBMCs. The rearrangement uses TRBV7-2 and TRBJ1-1; possibly TRBD1 for D (5 bases). Here the CDR3 reads CASSPPGHTEAFF. The CDR3 nucleotides are TGTGCCAGCAGCCCGCCAGGGCACACTGAAGCTTTCTTT.